In its sample, the clone carrying this T cell receptor (beta chain) was seen many times. Its antigen is not known. The CDR3 is 15 residues long. V was clipped by 6 bases and J by 7 bases; unmatched bases: 11. A quantitative 5'-RACE method, one with molecular barcodes, was used to make TCR beta libraries. One entry per CDR3 protein results from TCRdb running MiXCR on the 5' RACE reads. The data hold 200,000 to 300,000 distinct CDR3 sequences, with roughly 10% observed a single time. The data are from a study of CD8 T cells in ankylosing spondylitis. Study results and caveats: Earlier studies detected some motif variants in reactive arthritis synovial fluid and blood. Disease-linked clones bore a CD8+ phenotype and were relatively rare in peripheral blood. In ankylosing spondylitis blood, a motif of about eight highly homologous TCR beta variants appeared characteristic.

This receptor was obtained from a male donor with ankylosing spondylitis or in good health (not recorded which). Sequenced input: blood, either unsorted or a sorted T cell fraction (not recorded which). The rearrangement joins TRBV12-3 or TRBV12-4 to TRBJ2-1, with 8 bases identical to TRBD2. CDR3 in DNA: TGTGCCAGCAGCAAGCGGGAGCAGGTCGTAAATGAGCAGTTCTTC. It encodes CASSKREQVVNEQFF.